A single sample is the source of the 4 T cell receptor beta chains below, sequenced in a study of shared clonotypes between healthy human individuals. Naive CD8 isolation took CD45RO-negative cells positively selected for CCR7 and excluded terminally differentiated effector memory CD45RA+ cells. Sequenced by immunoSEQ multiplex PCR; TCRdb stores in-frame clones only, minus some. The sample shows about 2.2 million clones, around 93% of them seen only once. The specimen sequenced was naive CD8+ T cells from PBMCs. The origin of the receptors is a man between 18 and 29 years old in good health. Some clones in this sample may be carry-over from other donors' samples.

V usage is TRBV4-3 and J usage is TRBJ2-7, with D possibly being TRBD1 or TRBD2 (5 bases each). Trimming took 0 bases from V and 6 from J, leaving 12 bases between them. This CDR3 comprises 14 residues. Germline-derived CDR1 and CDR2 are LGHNA and YSLEER. The CDR3 DNA follows: TGCGCCAGCAGCCAAGATCTGGGACGGCCCGAGCAGTACTTC. Its translation: CASSQDLGRPEQYF.

The genes are TRBV6-5 and TRBJ2-7; TRBD1 might be the D (6 bases). Trimming took 8 bases from V and 0 from J, leaving 11 bases between them. This CDR3 comprises 13 residues. Per the germline V gene, CDR1 is MNHEY and CDR2 is SVGAGI. CDR3 in amino acids: CASGDTSSYEQYF. In DNA, the CDR3 is TGTGCCAGCGGGGACACGAGCTCCTACGAGCAGTACTTC.

This rearrangement joins TRBV4-3 to TRBJ2-3; either TRBD1 or TRBD2 may supply D (5 bases each). The V end was cut by 0 bases, the J end by 5 bases, with 15 bases between. CDR1 and CDR2 from the germline V gene are LGHNA and YSLEER. The CDR3 spans 16 residues. CDR3 nucleotide sequence: TGCGCCAGCAGCCAAGATTGGGCAGGGACGGGAGATACGCAGTATTTT. Translated, it gives CASSQDWAGTGDTQYF.

The rearrangement links TRBV5-5 to TRBJ2-1, with 8 bases that match TRBD1. The CDR3 extends over 15 amino acids. Losses at the gene ends were 4 bases for V and 1 base for J; bases not matched to a gene: 4. The germline V gene encodes CDR1 SGHKS and CDR2 YYEKEE (reference sequence). In nucleotides, the CDR3 is TGTGCCAGCAGCCGAAGACAGGGGTCCTACAATGAGCAGTTCTTC. Translated: CASSRRQGSYNEQFF.